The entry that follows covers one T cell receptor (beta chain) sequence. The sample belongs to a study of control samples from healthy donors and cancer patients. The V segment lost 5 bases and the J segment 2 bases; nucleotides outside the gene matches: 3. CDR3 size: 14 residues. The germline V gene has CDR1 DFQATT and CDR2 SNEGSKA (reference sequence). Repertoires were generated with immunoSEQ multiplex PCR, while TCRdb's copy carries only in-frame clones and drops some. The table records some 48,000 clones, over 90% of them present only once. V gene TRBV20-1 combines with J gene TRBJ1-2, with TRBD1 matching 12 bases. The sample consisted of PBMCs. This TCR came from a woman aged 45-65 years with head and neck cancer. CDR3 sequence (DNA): TGCAGTGCTCGTGGGACAGGGGGCAACTATGGCTACACCTTC. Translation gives CSARGTGGNYGYTF.